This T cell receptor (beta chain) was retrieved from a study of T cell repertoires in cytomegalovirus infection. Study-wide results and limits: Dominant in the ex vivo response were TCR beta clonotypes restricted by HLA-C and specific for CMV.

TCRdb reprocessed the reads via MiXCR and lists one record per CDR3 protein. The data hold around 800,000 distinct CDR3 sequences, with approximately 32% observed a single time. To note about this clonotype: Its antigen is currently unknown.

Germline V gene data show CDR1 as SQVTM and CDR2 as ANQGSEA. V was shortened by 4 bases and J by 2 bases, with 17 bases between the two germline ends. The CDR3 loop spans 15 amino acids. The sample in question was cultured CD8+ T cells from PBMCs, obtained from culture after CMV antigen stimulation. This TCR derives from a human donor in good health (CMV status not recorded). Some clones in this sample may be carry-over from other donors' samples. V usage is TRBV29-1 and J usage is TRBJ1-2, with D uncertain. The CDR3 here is CSVAEGLGPNYGYTF. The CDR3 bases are TGCAGCGTTGCGGAGGGTTTAGGGCCGAACTATGGCTACACCTTC.